Listed below are T cell receptor beta chains from one sample, sequenced in a study of prognosis after radiotherapy for stage I lung cancer. TCRdb re-called the multiplex PCR reads through MiXCR, storing one row per CDR3 protein. Of 25,000 to 30,000 distinct CDR3 sequences in the sample, approximately 38% were seen once. The specimen comprised PBMCs, sampled before or after stereotactic body radiation therapy (not recorded which). These receptor sequences come from a donor aged 50 or older with non-small cell lung cancer. The CDR3 runs from the conserved cysteine through the conserved F or W. The order of the fields is clone size, V gene, J gene, D gene, CDR3 protein, CDR3 DNA. The D gene is left open where the match is weak. Rows give clone size only sometimes, using once, few, many, or a class for an expanded clone.

many	TRBV7-8	TRBJ1-1	-	CASSFEIGGGTEAFF	TGTGCCAGCAGCTTTGAAATCGGGGGGGGCACTGAAGCTTTCTTT
-	TRBV24-1	TRBJ2-1	-	CTTRWRGGEQFF	TGTACCACCAGGTGGAGGGGGGGTGAGCAGTTCTTC
many	TRBV19	TRBJ2-5	TRBD2	CASRPGGGETQYF	TGTGCCAGTCGGCCTGGGGGGGGAGAGACCCAGTACTTC
many	TRBV12-3/TRBV12-4	TRBJ2-7	-	CASSPHYSKHYEQYF	TGTGCCAGCAGTCCCCACTACTCAAAACACTACGAGCAGTACTTC
many	TRBV12-3/TRBV12-4	TRBJ2-2	-	CASSPRQAANTGELFF	TGTGCCAGCAGCCCGCGACAGGCTGCGAACACCGGGGAGCTGTTTTTT
-	TRBV27	TRBJ2-2	TRBD1	CASSLSTSTGVTGELFF	TGTGCCAGCAGTTTATCGACTTCGACAGGGGTCACCGGGGAGCTGTTTTTT
many	TRBV19	TRBJ1-4	-	CASSIDWEDEKLFF	TGTGCCAGTAGTATAGACTGGGAGGACGAAAAACTGTTTTTT
many	TRBV9	TRBJ2-2	TRBD2	CASTSSGFGTRPTGELFF	TGTGCCAGCACCTCATCGGGGTTTGGGACTAGACCTACCGGGGAGCTGTTTTTT
-	TRBV11-2	TRBJ2-1	TRBD1	CASSLRQGSYNEQFF	TGTGCCAGCAGCCTCCGACAGGGATCCTACAATGAGCAGTTCTTC
many	TRBV6-9	TRBJ2-5	-	CASSYDLASETQYF	TGTGCCAGCAGTTACGATCTAGCTTCTGAGACCCAGTACTTC
many	TRBV6-5	TRBJ1-2	-	CASSFLSLYGYTF	TGTGCCAGCAGTTTTTTGTCCCTGTATGGCTACACCTTC
many	TRBV5-6	TRBJ1-4	TRBD1	CASSPWTGGEKLFF	TGTGCCAGCAGCCCCTGGACAGGTGGCGAAAAACTGTTTTTT
many	TRBV20-1	TRBJ2-7	-	CSASSPEGSYEQYF	TGCAGTGCTAGCTCCCCAGAGGGGTCCTACGAGCAGTACTTC
-	TRBV20-1	TRBJ1-1	-	CSAGGGGALNTEAFF	TGCAGTGCCGGTGGGGGAGGGGCCTTAAACACTGAAGCTTTCTTT
many	TRBV2	TRBJ2-1	-	CASRLIGHNNEQFF	TGTGCCAGCAGGCTCATTGGACACAACAATGAGCAGTTCTTC
-	TRBV6-1	TRBJ1-2	-	CASSDPQARGCYTF	TGTGCCAGCAGTGACCCACAGGCGAGAGGGTGCTACACCTTC
many	TRBV30	TRBJ2-7	-	CAWSFPTGHSTYEQYF	TGTGCCTGGAGTTTTCCAACGGGACACTCAACCTACGAGCAGTACTTC
-	TRBV5-1	TRBJ2-7	TRBD2	CASSLGSGGFSYEQYF	TGCGCCAGCAGCTTGGGCAGCGGGGGTTTCTCCTACGAGCAGTACTTC
few	TRBV29-1	TRBJ2-3	-	CSASGTSATDTQYF	TGCAGCGCCTCCGGGACATCCGCCACAGATACGCAGTATTTT
many	TRBV6-1	TRBJ1-1	TRBD1	CASSRTGDTEAFF	TGTGCCAGCTCTCGGACAGGGGACACTGAAGCTTTCTTT
many	TRBV2	TRBJ1-2	-	CASGTNYGYTF	TGTGCCAGCGGCACTAACTATGGCTACACCTTC
once	TRBV6-5	TRBJ2-7	-	CASSSNIAYEHYF	TGTGCCAGCAGTTCCAACATAGCCTACGAGCATTACTTC
many	TRBV3-1	TRBJ2-1	-	CASSQELSARVVDNEQFF	TGTGCCAGCAGCCAAGAATTGAGCGCTAGAGTCGTCGACAATGAGCAGTTCTTC
-	TRBV6-1	TRBJ2-7	-	CASRNPVGGQQYF	TGTGCCAGCAGAAACCCAGTGGGCGGCCAGCAGTACTTC
many	TRBV25-1	TRBJ2-7	TRBD2	CASSDWSGRRNEQYF	TGTGCCAGCAGTGACTGGAGCGGGAGAAGGAACGAGCAGTACTTC
many	TRBV7-8	TRBJ1-5	-	CASSLSIGGYQPQHF	TGTGCCAGCAGCTTATCTATCGGGGGGTATCAGCCCCAGCATTTT
many	TRBV5-1	TRBJ1-6	-	CASRVEDSPLHF	TGCGCCAGCAGGGTCGAGGATTCACCCCTCCACTTT
-	TRBV6-1	TRBJ2-3	-	CASSLVGRCTDTQYF	TGTGCCAGCAGTCTGGTGGGCCGGTGCACAGATACGCAGTATTTT
many	TRBV7-3	TRBJ2-1	TRBD2	CASSPKREDLNEQFF	TGTGCCAGCAGCCCCAAACGGGAGGACCTCAATGAGCAGTTCTTC
-	TRBV11-3	TRBJ1-6	-	CASSLGSSYNSPLHF	TGTGCCAGCAGCTTAGGCAGCTCCTATAATTCACCCCTCCACTTT
many	TRBV7-3	TRBJ2-1	TRBD2	CASSPSSGGANEQFF	TGTGCCAGCAGCCCCTCTAGCGGGGGGGCTAATGAGCAGTTCTTC
many	TRBV2	TRBJ2-7	-	CASSEGRAYEQYF	TGTGCCAGCAGTGAAGGCAGGGCCTACGAGCAGTACTTC
many	TRBV11-3	TRBJ2-3	-	CASSSDTDTQYF	TGTGCCAGCAGCTCCGACACAGATACGCAGTATTTT
many	TRBV27	TRBJ2-7	TRBD2	CASSPSSGGAREQYF	TGTGCCAGCAGTCCCTCTAGCGGGGGGGCGAGGGAGCAGTACTTC
-	TRBV30	TRBJ1-5	TRBD1	CAWSTGTGYNQPQHF	TGTGCCTGGAGTACCGGGACAGGGTACAATCAGCCCCAGCATTTT
-	TRBV5-1	TRBJ2-1	TRBD2	CASSLWGVVAGGDVNEQFF	TGCGCCAGCAGCTTGTGGGGTGTGGTAGCGGGGGGCGACGTCAATGAGCAGTTCTTC
-	TRBV25-1	TRBJ1-3	-	CASSDLYRTGNTIYF	TGTGCCAGCAGTGACCTCTACAGGACTGGAAACACCATATATTTT
many	TRBV5-8	TRBJ2-1	-	CASSLGQRGNEQFF	TGTGCCAGCAGCCTCGGACAGCGAGGGAATGAGCAGTTCTTC
many	TRBV7-2	TRBJ2-7	-	CASSDTPGSNEQYF	TGTGCCAGCAGCGATACCCCCGGGAGTAACGAGCAGTACTTC
-	TRBV19	TRBJ2-3	-	CASSMWSRGGGGTDTQYF	TGTGCCAGTAGTATGTGGTCTAGAGGGGGTGGTGGCACAGATACGCAGTATTTT
many	TRBV5-1	TRBJ1-5	-	CASSLGQGGEPQHF	TGCGCCAGCAGCTTGGGTCAGGGAGGTGAGCCCCAGCATTTT
-	TRBV19	TRBJ2-2	-	CASSLAVVMNTGELFF	TGTGCCAGTAGTTTAGCGGTGGTGATGAACACCGGGGAGCTGTTTTTT
-	TRBV27	TRBJ1-2	-	CASSLSVNYGYTF	TGTGCCAGCAGTTTATCTGTTAACTATGGCTACACCTTC
-	TRBV12-3/TRBV12-4	TRBJ2-7	-	CASSFGSVVYEQYF	TGTGCCAGCAGTTTTGGGAGTGTGGTCTACGAGCAGTACTTC
many	TRBV5-1	TRBJ1-2	-	CASSSDTGYTF	TGCGCCAGCAGCTCCGACACTGGCTACACCTTC
-	TRBV7-9	TRBJ2-7	-	CASSGSTYEKYF	TGTGCCAGCAGCGGTAGCACCTACGAGAAGTACTTC
few	TRBV4-2	TRBJ2-7	TRBD2	CASSHASGRSTYEQYF	TGTGCCAGCAGCCACGCTAGCGGGAGGTCTACCTACGAGCAGTACTTC
many	TRBV19	TRBJ2-7	TRBD2	CARMTSGGANPCYEQYF	TGTGCCAGGATGACTAGCGGGGGGGCCAACCCCTGCTACGAGCAGTACTTC
-	TRBV6-2/TRBV6-3	TRBJ2-7	-	CASSYGGGAHEKYF	TGTGCCAGCAGTTACGGCGGCGGGGCTCACGAGAAGTACTTC
-	TRBV12-3/TRBV12-4	TRBJ2-7	TRBD1	CASSLTGGFNEQYF	TGTGCCAGCAGCCTGACAGGGGGCTTTAACGAGCAGTACTTC
many	TRBV19	TRBJ2-7	-	CASSIDITAYEQYF	TGTGCCAGTAGTATAGATATAACAGCCTACGAGCAGTACTTC
many	TRBV10-3	TRBJ2-1	TRBD2	CAISESGAGGTYNEQFF	TGTGCCATCAGTGAGTCGGGAGCGGGGGGGACCTACAATGAGCAGTTCTTC
many	TRBV19	TRBJ2-3	-	CASSPQRISTDTQYF	TGTGCCAGTAGTCCACAGAGAATCAGCACAGATACGCAGTATTTT
many	TRBV7-2	TRBJ2-3	TRBD2	CASSPVAGKSTDTQYF	TGTGCCAGCAGCCCCGTAGCGGGAAAAAGCACAGATACGCAGTATTTT
few	TRBV19	TRBJ1-2	TRBD1	CASSTPDRGTYYGYTF	TGTGCCAGTAGTACCCCGGACAGGGGAACTTACTATGGCTACACCTTC
many	TRBV4-2	TRBJ1-5	-	CASSQATGGNQPQHF	TGTGCCAGCAGCCAAGCCACGGGGGGAAATCAGCCCCAGCATTTT
many	TRBV6-1	TRBJ2-1	TRBD2	CASSEHSSGGRNEQFF	TGTGCCAGCAGCGAACATTCTAGCGGGGGGCGGAATGAGCAGTTCTTC